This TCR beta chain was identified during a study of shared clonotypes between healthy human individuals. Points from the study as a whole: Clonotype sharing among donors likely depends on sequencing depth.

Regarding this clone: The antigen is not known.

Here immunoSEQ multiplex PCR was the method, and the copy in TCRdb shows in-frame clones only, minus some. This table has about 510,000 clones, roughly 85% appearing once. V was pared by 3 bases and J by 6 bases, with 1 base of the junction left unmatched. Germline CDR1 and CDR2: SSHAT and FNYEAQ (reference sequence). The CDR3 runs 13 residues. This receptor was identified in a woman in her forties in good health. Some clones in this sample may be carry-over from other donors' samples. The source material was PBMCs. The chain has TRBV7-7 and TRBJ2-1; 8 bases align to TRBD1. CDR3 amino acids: CASSFGQGNEQFF. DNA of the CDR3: TGTGCCAGCAGCTTTGGACAGGGCAATGAGCAGTTCTTC.